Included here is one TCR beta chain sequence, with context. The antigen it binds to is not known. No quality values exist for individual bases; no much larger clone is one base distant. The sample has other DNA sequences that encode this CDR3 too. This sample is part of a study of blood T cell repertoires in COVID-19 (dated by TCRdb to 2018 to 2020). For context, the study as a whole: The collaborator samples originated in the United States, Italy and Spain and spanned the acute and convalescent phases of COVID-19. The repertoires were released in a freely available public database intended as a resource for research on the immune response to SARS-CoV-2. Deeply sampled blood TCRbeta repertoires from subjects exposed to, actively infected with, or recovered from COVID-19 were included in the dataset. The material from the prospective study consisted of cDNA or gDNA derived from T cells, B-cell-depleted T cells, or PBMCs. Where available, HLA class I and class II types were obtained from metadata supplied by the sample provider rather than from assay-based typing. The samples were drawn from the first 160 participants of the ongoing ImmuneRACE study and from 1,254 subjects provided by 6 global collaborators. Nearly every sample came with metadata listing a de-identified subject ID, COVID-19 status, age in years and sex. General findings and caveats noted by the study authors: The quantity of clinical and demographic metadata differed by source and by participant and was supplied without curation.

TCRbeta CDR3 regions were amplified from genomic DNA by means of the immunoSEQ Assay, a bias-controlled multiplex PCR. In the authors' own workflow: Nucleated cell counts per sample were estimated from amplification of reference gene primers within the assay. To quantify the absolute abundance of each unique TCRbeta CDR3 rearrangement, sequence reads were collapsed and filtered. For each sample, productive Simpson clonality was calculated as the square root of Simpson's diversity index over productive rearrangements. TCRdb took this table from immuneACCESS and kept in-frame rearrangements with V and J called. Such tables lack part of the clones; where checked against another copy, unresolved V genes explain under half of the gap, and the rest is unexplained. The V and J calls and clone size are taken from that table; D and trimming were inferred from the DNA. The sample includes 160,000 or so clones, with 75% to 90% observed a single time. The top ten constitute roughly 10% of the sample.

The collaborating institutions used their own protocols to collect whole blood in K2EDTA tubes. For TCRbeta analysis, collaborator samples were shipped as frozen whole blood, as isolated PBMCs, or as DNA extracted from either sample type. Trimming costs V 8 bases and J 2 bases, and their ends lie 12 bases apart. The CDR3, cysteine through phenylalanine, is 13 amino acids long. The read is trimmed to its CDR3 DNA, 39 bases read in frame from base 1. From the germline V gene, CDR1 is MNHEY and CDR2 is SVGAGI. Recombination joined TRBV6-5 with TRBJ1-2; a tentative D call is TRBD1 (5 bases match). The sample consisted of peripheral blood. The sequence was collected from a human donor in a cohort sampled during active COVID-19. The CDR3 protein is CASSRGPNYGYTF. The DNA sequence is TGTGCCAGCTCGCGGGGACCGAACTATGGCTACACCTTC.